This T cell receptor (beta chain) was recovered during a study of blood T cell repertoires in COVID-19. Study in general: Some COVID-19 samples were acute and others convalescent; all came from the United States, Italy and Spain. From T cells, B-cell-depleted T cells, or PBMCs came the material, which was cDNA or gDNA.

Authors' data handling: It was from reference gene primer amplification that nucleated cell counts were estimated. Only in-frame clones appear in the TCRdb table, and some are missing; sequencing was by immunoSEQ multiplex PCR. V, J and clone size are those of that table, while D and trimming were read from the DNA. The data contain over 200,000 clones, 70% to 90% of them singletons. Which cohort a participant joined came from the clinical history participants gave. Germline V gives CDR1 MGHRA, CDR2 YSYEKL. The CDR3 loop spans 16 amino acids. Losses at the gene ends were 1 base for V and 5 bases for J; bases not matched to a gene: 8.

The TCR comes from a young man who had recovered from COVID-19. The sample comprised PBMCs or T cells enriched from blood (not recorded which). The chain links TRBV4-1 to TRBJ1-5; 7 nucleotides match TRBD1. CDR3 coding DNA: TGCGCCAGCAGCCAAGCCTTGAACAGGGGCGATCAGCCCCAGCATTTT. Protein: CASSQALNRGDQPQHF.